The next 17 T cell receptor beta chains were all read from a single sample in a study of T cell clonality in common variable immunodeficiency. Study-wide results and caveats: Reportedly, TCR beta sequences from common variable immunodeficiency showed fewer deletions and N-nucleotide insertions.

Their antigens remain unidentified. The repertoire was sequenced with immunoSEQ multiplex PCR; TCRdb's copy has only in-frame clones and lacks some. There are around 25,000 clones in the sample, none observed a single time. Input material: peripheral blood mononuclear cells. The receptors here all came from a human donor with common variable immunodeficiency.

This clone was counted at least ten times. Read sequence stops 3 residues before the CDR3 end, and the germline J gene provides the missing end. J is TRBJ1-6 and V is TRBV6-2 or TRBV6-3, with 8 bases fitting TRBD1. This CDR3 spans 15 amino acids. The germline V gene encodes CDR1 MNHEY and CDR2 SVGEGT. Germline trimming cut 8 bases from V and 8 bases from J; bases unmatched to any gene: 11. The CDR3 bases that were read are TGTGCCAGCCGCGACAGGGGAGAATATTATTCACCC. This gives the protein CASRDRGEYYSP. The full CDR3 protein is CASRDRGEYYSPLHF.

This clone was seen a few times. The read falls 3 residues short of the CDR3 end, and the missing part is taken from the germline J gene. The chain couples TRBV2 to TRBJ2-3; possible D gene TRBD1, 6 bases. The CDR3 consists of 14 residues. Trimming cost V 5 bases and J 4 bases, with 13 bases left between them. CDR1 is SNHLY, CDR2 FYNNEI, per germline. The covered CDR3 bases are TGTGCCAGCAGTCCTCAGCAGGGGCCAGATACG. Translating gives CASSPQQGPDT. The full CDR3 reads CASSPQQGPDTQYF.

In regard to this clone: Read data end 3 residues before the CDR3 end; the end is taken from the germline J gene. The chain is built from TRBV11-2 and TRBJ2-1; 10 bases align to TRBD2. Trimming took 5 bases from V and 7 from J; bases not matched to a gene: 8. The CDR3 contains 15 residues. From germline, CDR1 is SGHAT and CDR2 FQNNGV. The sequenced part of the CDR3 DNA is TGTGCCAGCAGCATGCTAGCGGGGGTCGGGAATGAG. The encoded protein is CASSMLAGVGNE. The CDR3 in full is CASSMLAGVGNEQFF. Supplemented by reference TRBV11-2 and TRBJ2-1, the full variable domain reads EAGVAQSPRYKIIEKRQSVAFWCNPISGHATLYWYQQILGQGPKLLIQFQNNGVVDDSQLPKDRFSAERLKGVDSTLKIQPAKLEDSAVYLCASSMLAGVGNEQFFGPGTRLTVL.

This clone was found many times. Sequencing ends 3 residues short of the CDR3 end; the germline J gene provides the rest. The gene calls are TRBV5-1 and TRBJ2-7; no clear D gene. The germline V gene has CDR1 SGHRS and CDR2 YFSETQ. The CDR3 has 11 amino acids. Trimming cost V 5 bases and J 4 bases, with 7 bases left between them. CDR3 DNA (partial): TGCGCCAGCAGATCTGTTTACGAG. It encodes CASRSVYE. The entire CDR3 sequence reads CASRSVYEQYF.

This clone has a count of ten or more. The read is 3 residues too short to cover the CDR3 end, so that end is filled in from the germline J gene. V is TRBV5-1 and J is TRBJ2-7; 7 nucleotides match TRBD1. The V and J ends lost 6 bases and 2 bases, in that order; junction bases with no gene match: 8. Per germline, CDR1 SGHRS and CDR2 YFSETQ. The CDR3 has 14 residues. The sequenced part of the CDR3 DNA is TGCGCCAGCAAAAACGACAGGGTCACCTACGAG. The encoded protein is CASKNDRVTYE. The entire CDR3 reads CASKNDRVTYEQYF.

This clone showed up just a few times. A much more abundant neighbour one base away suggests this may be a read error. The CDR3 is cut off 3 residues early in the read; its end comes from the germline J gene. V is TRBV2 and J is TRBJ1-4, with a tentative D call TRBD1 (5 bases). CDR1 and CDR2 (germline): SNHLY, FYNNEI. The CDR3 has 16 amino acids. This CDR3 is CASRNGLAGGWGELFF. Partial CDR3 DNA: TGTGCCAGCAGGAACGGACTAGCGGGGGGATGGGGGGAA.

This clone was recorded at least ten times. The sequenced fragment ends 3 residues before the CDR3 boundary, so the rest is inferred from the germline J gene. The chain recombines TRBV30 with TRBJ1-3, with a weak D call TRBD1 (5 bases). The ends were cut back, 5 bases at V and 2 bases at J, with 7 bases in the middle. CDR1 GTSNPN and CDR2 SVGIG come from the germline V gene (reference sequence). This CDR3 contains 12 residues. The covered CDR3 bases are TGTGCCTGGGGGGCCCCTGGAAACACC. Its protein product is CAWGAPGNT. The full CDR3 protein is CAWGAPGNTIYF.

Points on this clone: The CDR3 is cut off 3 residues early in the read; its end comes from the germline J gene. The sample carries other DNA sequences with the same CDR3. The J gene is TRBJ1-4, the V gene TRBV6-2 or TRBV6-3; weak D call: TRBD1 (5 bases). Germline V gene data show CDR1 as MNHEY and CDR2 as SVGEGT. Trimming removed 5 bases at V and 10 bases at J, with 20 bases between. The CDR3 is made up of 15 amino acids. The chain's CDR3 is CASSQMTGGVGKLFF. Partial CDR3 DNA: TGTGCCAGCAGTCAAATGACGGGGGGAGTGGGAAAA.

This clone was counted a few times. The CDR3 is cut off 3 residues early in the read; its end comes from the germline J gene. The chain couples TRBV19 to TRBJ2-3; 8 bases are a match to TRBD2. CDR3 length equals 16 residues. V lost 3 bases, J lost 1 base, and 6 bases stayed unmatched. In germline, CDR1 is LNHDA, CDR2 SQIVND (reference sequence). Incomplete CDR3 DNA: TGTGCCAGTAGTATTGCCAGCGGGAGTGGCACAGATACG. It codes for CASSIASGSGTDT. The full CDR3 sequence reads CASSIASGSGTDTQYF.

This clone was counted a few times. From the germline J gene comes the end of the CDR3, since the read stops 3 residues before it. The chain combines TRBV2 with TRBJ1-2, with TRBD1 matching 8 bases. Germline loops: CDR1 SNHLY, CDR2 FYNNEI. The CDR3 has 14 amino acids. V trimming: 4 bases; J trimming: 0 bases; junction bases outside the gene matches: 1. The DNA read from the CDR3 is TGTGCCAGCAGTGGGGACAGGTCTAACTATGGC. Residues: CASSGDRSNYG. The entire CDR3 protein is CASSGDRSNYGYTF.

This clone was seen ten or more times. The read gets to within 3 residues of the CDR3 end, and the germline J gene fills in the rest. The chain is built from TRBV6-1 and TRBJ1-1; weak D call: TRBD1 (5 bases). The CDR3 is 14 residues long. V lost 4 bases and J lost 6, with 15 bases in between. Germline V gene lookup returns CDR1 MNHNS and CDR2 SASEGT. The CDR3 reads CASSGQSINPEAFF. Incomplete CDR3 DNA: TGTGCCAGCAGTGGACAGAGTATTAACCCTGAA.

As for this clone: The read gets to within 3 residues of the CDR3 end, and the germline J gene fills in the rest. This chain connects TRBV7-6 to TRBJ1-1; D unresolved. The CDR3 extends over 13 amino acids. From germline, CDR1 is SGHVS and CDR2 FNYEAQ. CDR3 bases read: TGTGCCAGCAGCAGAAGCGGTGGCGCCGAG. Its translation: CASSRSGGAE. The complete CDR3 protein is CASSRSGGAEAFF.

This clone was seen at least ten times. CDR3 DNA, as far as it was read: TGTGCCAGTAGTTCCATCAATCAGCCC. Encoded protein: CASSSINQP. The CDR3 reads in full as CASSSINQPQHF. V gene TRBV19 combines with J gene TRBJ1-5; D is ambiguous. The read stops 3 residues short of the end of the CDR3; the missing end is completed from the germline J gene. Germline assignment: CDR1 LNHDA and CDR2 SQIVND (reference sequence). Trimming removed 5 bases from V and 3 bases from J, with 5 bases in between. The CDR3 has 12 amino acids.

This clone came up many times. The CDR3 extends 3 residues past the end of the read, so its final part is completed from the germline J gene. J is TRBJ1-1 and V is TRBV2; 9 bases agree with TRBD1. V lost 6 bases and J lost 1; bases outside the gene matches: 3. The length of the CDR3 is 14 residues. The germline CDR1 and CDR2 sequences are SNHLY and FYNNEI. The sequenced part of the CDR3 DNA is TGTGCCAGCAGCCAGACAGGGGGGAACACTGAA. Amino acids: CASSQTGGNTE. The complete CDR3 reads CASSQTGGNTEAFF.

This clone was picked up many times. The CDR3 goes on 3 residues after the read ends, and that part is filled in from the germline J gene. The V call is TRBV6-2 or TRBV6-3, the J call TRBJ1-1; 7 nucleotides align to TRBD1. Trimming at V came to 2 bases and at J to 3 bases, leaving 9 bases not matched to a gene. This CDR3 comprises 16 residues. Germline CDR1 reads MNHEY; CDR2 reads SVGEGT. The part of the CDR3 DNA that was read is TGTGCCAGCAGTTACGACAGGGCGAGGCTCGACACTGAA. Translation: CASSYDRARLDTE. The full CDR3 sequence reads CASSYDRARLDTEAFF.

Ten or more counts support this clone. The DNA ends 3 residues before the CDR3 does, and the rest of the CDR3 is filled in from the germline J gene. The V call is TRBV14, the J call TRBJ2-2; no reliable D call. Germline V lookup: CDR1 SGHDN, CDR2 FVKESK. Deletions cut 1 base from V and 2 bases from J, with 8 bases between. There are 15 residues in the CDR3. CDR3 protein: CASSQGFSNTGELFF. The sequenced part of the CDR3 DNA is TGTGCCAGCAGCCAAGGGTTCAGTAACACCGGGGAG.

Notes on this clone: Read sequence stops 3 residues before the CDR3 end, and the germline J gene provides the missing end. The chain couples TRBV5-1 to TRBJ1-2; D gene uncertain. Trimming removed 0 bases from V and 7 bases from J, with 4 bases in between. In germline, CDR1 is SGHRS, CDR2 YFSETQ. The CDR3 extends over 11 amino acids. This CDR3 is CASSLGLGYTF. CDR3 DNA (partial): TGCGCCAGCAGCTTGGGTCTTGGC.